This is a list of T cell receptor beta chains from one sample in a study of technical replicates of blood from a few donors. The assay was immunoSEQ multiplex PCR, and TCRdb's table has in-frame clones only and misses some. Of around 16,000 clones listed, about 89% were seen once; the top ten hold roughly 9.6%. What was sequenced was PBMCs. These receptors all stem from a human donor in good health. Both conserved end residues are part of each CDR3. The order of the fields is CDR3 DNA, CDR3 protein, V gene, clone size, J gene, D gene. D genes are given only for firm matches. Clone size is given for some rows only: seen once, a few or many times, or a class if the clone is expanded.

CDR3 DNA: TGTGCCAGCAGCTCAGGACAGCTTTTTAACTATGGCTACACCTTC; CDR3 protein: CASSSGQLFNYGYTF; V gene: TRBV11-2; clone size: few; J gene: TRBJ1-2; D gene: .
CDR3 DNA: TGCGCCAGCAGTTTACAGCAAGAGACCCAGTACTTC; CDR3 protein: CASSLQQETQYF; V gene: TRBV10-2; clone size: .; J gene: TRBJ2-5; D gene: .
CDR3 DNA: TGTGCCAGCTCCGAGGCCCCGGGGGGAGATCAGCCCCAGCATTTT; CDR3 protein: CASSEAPGGDQPQHF; V gene: TRBV18; clone size: .; J gene: TRBJ1-5; D gene: .
CDR3 DNA: TGTGCCAGCAGTGAATTAGAGCAGGGGGCGAAATACGAGCAGTACTTC; CDR3 protein: CASSELEQGAKYEQYF; V gene: TRBV25-1; clone size: once; J gene: TRBJ2-7; D gene: TRBD1
CDR3 DNA: TGTGCCACCAGCAAGTCCGGGACAGGGTATCAGCCCCAGCATTTT; CDR3 protein: CATSKSGTGYQPQHF; V gene: TRBV15; clone size: .; J gene: TRBJ1-5; D gene: TRBD1
CDR3 DNA: TGTGCCTGGGCCGACCCCCGTTTTAGGGGCGAGCAGTACTTC; CDR3 protein: CAWADPRFRGEQYF; V gene: TRBV30; clone size: .; J gene: TRBJ2-7; D gene: .
CDR3 DNA: TGTGCCAGCAGCGCCTTGGGGGGTGGGGGCAATGAGCAGTTCTTC; CDR3 protein: CASSALGGGGNEQFF; V gene: TRBV9; clone size: .; J gene: TRBJ2-1; D gene: .
CDR3 DNA: TGTGCCAGCAGCCTGAGGAGCGGGGCTAGCACAGATACGCAGTATTTT; CDR3 protein: CASSLRSGASTDTQYF; V gene: TRBV21-1; clone size: once; J gene: TRBJ2-3; D gene: .
CDR3 DNA: TGCGCCAGCAGTGAGGCCCAGGTGGGGAACACTGAAGCTTTCTTT; CDR3 protein: CASSEAQVGNTEAFF; V gene: TRBV10-1; clone size: .; J gene: TRBJ1-1; D gene: .
CDR3 DNA: TGTGCCAGCAGCCAAGACGGACAGGGCAATCAGCCCCAGCATTTT; CDR3 protein: CASSQDGQGNQPQHF; V gene: TRBV4-2; clone size: .; J gene: TRBJ1-5; D gene: TRBD1
CDR3 DNA: TGTGCCAGCAGTGGACTAGCGGGAGTTACAGATACGCAGTATTTT; CDR3 protein: CASSGLAGVTDTQYF; V gene: TRBV2; clone size: .; J gene: TRBJ2-3; D gene: TRBD2
CDR3 DNA: TGTGCCAGCAGACGGGACAGGGGGACGGAGACCCAGTACTTC; CDR3 protein: CASRRDRGTETQYF; V gene: TRBV2; clone size: .; J gene: TRBJ2-5; D gene: TRBD1
CDR3 DNA: TGTGCCAGCTCAGCAGGAGGGTCTGGGTTGAACACTGAAGCTTTCTTT; CDR3 protein: CASSAGGSGLNTEAFF; V gene: TRBV18; clone size: few; J gene: TRBJ1-1; D gene: .
CDR3 DNA: TGTGCCAGCAGGGCGACAGGCAGGAACACTGAAGCTTTCTTT; CDR3 protein: CASRATGRNTEAFF; V gene: TRBV2; clone size: .; J gene: TRBJ1-1; D gene: .
CDR3 DNA: TGTGCCTGTCAACTAGCGGGAGTCTACGAGCAGTACTTC; CDR3 protein: CACQLAGVYEQYF; V gene: TRBV30; clone size: .; J gene: TRBJ2-7; D gene: TRBD2
CDR3 DNA: TGCGCCAGCAGCTTGAATATTCTAGCGGGAGGATACGAGCAGTACTTC; CDR3 protein: CASSLNILAGGYEQYF; V gene: TRBV5-1; clone size: .; J gene: TRBJ2-7; D gene: TRBD2
CDR3 DNA: TGTGCCAGCAGCCGTCCTGTAGGGTCGGCAGGGGACTATGGCTACACCTTC; CDR3 protein: CASSRPVGSAGDYGYTF; V gene: TRBV28; clone size: few; J gene: TRBJ1-2; D gene: .
CDR3 DNA: TGTGCCAGCAGCGTGCAGGGTGGGGAGACCCAGTACTTC; CDR3 protein: CASSVQGGETQYF; V gene: TRBV5-4; clone size: .; J gene: TRBJ2-5; D gene: .
CDR3 DNA: TGTGCCAGCAGCCAAGTTGGGGTAGCGGCGTACAATGAGCAGTTCTTC; CDR3 protein: CASSQVGVAAYNEQFF; V gene: TRBV14; clone size: .; J gene: TRBJ2-1; D gene: .
CDR3 DNA: TGCGCCAGCAGTGAGGACATCGACTATGGCTACACCTTC; CDR3 protein: CASSEDIDYGYTF; V gene: TRBV10-1; clone size: once; J gene: TRBJ1-2; D gene: .
CDR3 DNA: TGCAGCGGAAGCGGGAGTCCCACAGATACGCAGTATTTT; CDR3 protein: CSGSGSPTDTQYF; V gene: TRBV29-1; clone size: .; J gene: TRBJ2-3; D gene: TRBD2
CDR3 DNA: TGTGCCAGCTCACCGGCACAGGGCGGCTATGGCTACACCTTC; CDR3 protein: CASSPAQGGYGYTF; V gene: TRBV18; clone size: .; J gene: TRBJ1-2; D gene: .
CDR3 DNA: TGTGCCAGCAGCCAAGGGACTAGCGCTACCTACGAGCAGTACTTC; CDR3 protein: CASSQGTSATYEQYF; V gene: TRBV14; clone size: .; J gene: TRBJ2-7; D gene: TRBD2
CDR3 DNA: TGTGCCAGCTCACCTCCCTTGGGACAGGCCAACAATGAGCAGTTCTTC; CDR3 protein: CASSPPLGQANNEQFF; V gene: TRBV18; clone size: .; J gene: TRBJ2-1; D gene: TRBD1
CDR3 DNA: TGTGCCAGCAACGCACAGGCTGGAAATGAAAAACTGTTTTTT; CDR3 protein: CASNAQAGNEKLFF; V gene: TRBV28; clone size: .; J gene: TRBJ1-4; D gene: .
CDR3 DNA: TGTGCCAGCAGGGCCGAGGTAGCGGGACATCAGCCCCAGCATTTT; CDR3 protein: CASRAEVAGHQPQHF; V gene: TRBV28; clone size: .; J gene: TRBJ1-5; D gene: .
CDR3 DNA: TGTGCCAGCAGCTTAGAACTCCACAGTTCCTACGAGCAGTACTTC; CDR3 protein: CASSLELHSSYEQYF; V gene: TRBV7-6; clone size: .; J gene: TRBJ2-7; D gene: .
CDR3 DNA: TGTGCCAGCAGCTCGGGAGGCGGGAGGGATTACAATGAGCAGTTCTTC; CDR3 protein: CASSSGGGRDYNEQFF; V gene: TRBV7-9; clone size: .; J gene: TRBJ2-1; D gene: TRBD2
CDR3 DNA: TGTGCCAGCAGTGAACCCCGACTAGCGGGTTCCTCCTACAATGAGCAGTTCTTC; CDR3 protein: CASSEPRLAGSSYNEQFF; V gene: TRBV2; clone size: .; J gene: TRBJ2-1; D gene: TRBD2
CDR3 DNA: TGCGCCAGCAGCTTGGGGGGGGGACAAATGAACACTGAAGCTTTCTTT; CDR3 protein: CASSLGGGQMNTEAFF; V gene: TRBV5-1; clone size: .; J gene: TRBJ1-1; D gene: .
CDR3 DNA: TGTGCCAGCAGTGGGGGATCCAGGGACACTGAAGCTTTCTTT; CDR3 protein: CASSGGSRDTEAFF; V gene: TRBV2; clone size: few; J gene: TRBJ1-1; D gene: .
CDR3 DNA: TGTGCCAGTTCAAATCGTGGAAGGGGGAATGAAAAACTGTTTTTT; CDR3 protein: CASSNRGRGNEKLFF; V gene: TRBV19; clone size: .; J gene: TRBJ1-4; D gene: .
CDR3 DNA: TGTGCTAGTGGTATCGGACAGGGGGCAAATGAGCAGTTCTTC; CDR3 protein: CASGIGQGANEQFF; V gene: TRBV12-5; clone size: .; J gene: TRBJ2-1; D gene: TRBD1
CDR3 DNA: TGTGCCTGGAGCGGGGGGCGGGGGTCCAAAAACATTCAGTACTTC; CDR3 protein: CAWSGGRGSKNIQYF; V gene: TRBV30; clone size: once; J gene: TRBJ2-4; D gene: .
CDR3 DNA: TGTGCCAGCAGTGCAATGACAGGGAGTCGCGTCGAGCAGTACTTC; CDR3 protein: CASSAMTGSRVEQYF; V gene: TRBV27; clone size: .; J gene: TRBJ2-7; D gene: TRBD1
CDR3 DNA: TGCGCCAGCAGACCACTGGGACTAGCGATCACAGATACGCAGTATTTT; CDR3 protein: CASRPLGLAITDTQYF; V gene: TRBV10-2; clone size: .; J gene: TRBJ2-3; D gene: TRBD2
CDR3 DNA: TGCAGCGGACTCGAAAACTATGGCTACACCTTC; CDR3 protein: CSGLENYGYTF; V gene: TRBV29-1; clone size: few; J gene: TRBJ1-2; D gene: .
CDR3 DNA: TGTGCCAGCAGCCCTTTACAGCTTTACAATGAGCAGTTCTTC; CDR3 protein: CASSPLQLYNEQFF; V gene: TRBV7-8; clone size: .; J gene: TRBJ2-1; D gene: .